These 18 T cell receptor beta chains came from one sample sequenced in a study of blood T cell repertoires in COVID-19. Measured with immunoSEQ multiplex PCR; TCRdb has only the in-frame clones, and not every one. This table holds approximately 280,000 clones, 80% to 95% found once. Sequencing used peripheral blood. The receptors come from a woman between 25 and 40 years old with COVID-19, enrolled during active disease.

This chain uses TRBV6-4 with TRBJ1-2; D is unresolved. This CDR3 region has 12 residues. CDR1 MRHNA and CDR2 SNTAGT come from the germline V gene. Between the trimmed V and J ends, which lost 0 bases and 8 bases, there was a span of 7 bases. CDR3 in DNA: TGTGCCAGCAGTGACTCGATTGGCGGCTACACCTTC. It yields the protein CASSDSIGGYTF.

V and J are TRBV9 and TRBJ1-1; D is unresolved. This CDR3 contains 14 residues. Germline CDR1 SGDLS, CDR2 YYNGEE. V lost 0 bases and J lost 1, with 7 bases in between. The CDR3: CASSVVPQNTEAFF. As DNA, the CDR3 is TGTGCCAGCAGCGTAGTCCCCCAGAACACTGAAGCTTTCTTT.

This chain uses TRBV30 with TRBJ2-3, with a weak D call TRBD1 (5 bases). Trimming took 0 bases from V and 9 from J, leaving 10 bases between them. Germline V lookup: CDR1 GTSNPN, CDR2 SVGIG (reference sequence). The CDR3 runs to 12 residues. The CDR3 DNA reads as TGTGCCTGGAGTGTCGACAGAAGGACGCAGTATTTT. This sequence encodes CAWSVDRRTQYF.

The CDR3 DNA reads TGTGCCAGCACCAAAACAGGGGTCCGTGGCTACACCTTC. The encoded protein is CASTKTGVRGYTF. This rearrangement joins TRBV6-5 to TRBJ1-2; 7 bases are a match to TRBD1. The length of the CDR3 is 13 residues. The V gene end was trimmed by 7 bases and the J gene end by 7 bases; junction bases not matched to a gene: 9. Germline assignment: CDR1 MNHEY and CDR2 SVGAGI.

The CDR3 DNA reads TGTGCCAGCAGTTACTTTCAGAACACCGGGGAGCTGTTTTTT. Its translation is CASSYFQNTGELFF. The J gene is TRBJ2-2, the V gene TRBV6-5; D uncertain. Germline lookup yields CDR1 MNHEY and CDR2 SVGAGI. The CDR3 has 14 residues. Trimming stripped 1 base from V and 1 base from J, with 4 bases between.

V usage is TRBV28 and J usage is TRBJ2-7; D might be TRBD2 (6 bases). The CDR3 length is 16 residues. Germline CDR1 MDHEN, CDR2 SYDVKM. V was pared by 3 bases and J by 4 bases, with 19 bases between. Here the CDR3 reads CASSFEIEGRRYEQYF. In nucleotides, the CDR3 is TGTGCCAGCAGTTTTGAGATAGAGGGGAGGAGATACGAGCAGTACTTC.

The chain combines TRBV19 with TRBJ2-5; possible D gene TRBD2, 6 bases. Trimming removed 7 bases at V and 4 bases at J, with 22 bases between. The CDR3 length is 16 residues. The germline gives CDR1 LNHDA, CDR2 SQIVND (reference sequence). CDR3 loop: CASNRGGTGLRETQYF. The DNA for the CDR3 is TGTGCCAGTAACCGGGGCGGGACCGGACTGAGAGAGACCCAGTACTTC.

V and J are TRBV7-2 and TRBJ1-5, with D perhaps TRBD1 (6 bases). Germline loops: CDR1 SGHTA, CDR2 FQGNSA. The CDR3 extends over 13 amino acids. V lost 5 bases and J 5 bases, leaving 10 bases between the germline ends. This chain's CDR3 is CASSLPGDQPQHF. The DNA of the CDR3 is TGTGCCAGCAGCCTCCCAGGGGATCAGCCCCAGCATTTT.

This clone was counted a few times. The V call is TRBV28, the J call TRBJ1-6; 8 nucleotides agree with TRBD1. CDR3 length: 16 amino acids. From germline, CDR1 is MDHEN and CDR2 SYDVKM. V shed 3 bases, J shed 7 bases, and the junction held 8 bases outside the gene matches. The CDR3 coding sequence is TGTGCCAGCAGTTTGGGACGGGACAGGAGGAATTCACCCCTCCACTTT. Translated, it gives CASSLGRDRRNSPLHF.

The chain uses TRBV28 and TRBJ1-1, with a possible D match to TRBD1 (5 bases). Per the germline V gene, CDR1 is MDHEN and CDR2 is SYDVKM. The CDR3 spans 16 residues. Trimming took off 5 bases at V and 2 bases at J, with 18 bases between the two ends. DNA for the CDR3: TGTGCCAGCAGTCCCGCCCAAGGGAGGGGTAACACTGAAGCTTTCTTT. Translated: CASSPAQGRGNTEAFF.

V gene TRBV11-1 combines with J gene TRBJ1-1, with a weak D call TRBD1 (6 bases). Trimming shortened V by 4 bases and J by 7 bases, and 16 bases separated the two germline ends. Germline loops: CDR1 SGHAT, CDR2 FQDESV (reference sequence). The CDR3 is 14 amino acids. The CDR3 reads CASSSQFRGSEAFF. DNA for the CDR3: TGTGCCAGCAGCTCGCAATTCAGGGGAAGTGAAGCTTTCTTT.

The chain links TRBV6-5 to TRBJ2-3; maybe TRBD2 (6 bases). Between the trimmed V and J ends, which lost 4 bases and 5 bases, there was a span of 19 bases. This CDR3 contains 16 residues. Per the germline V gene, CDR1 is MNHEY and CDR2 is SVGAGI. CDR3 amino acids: CASSSTGRGMVDTQYF. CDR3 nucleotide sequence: TGTGCCAGCAGTTCCACCGGGAGAGGGATGGTAGATACGCAGTATTTT.

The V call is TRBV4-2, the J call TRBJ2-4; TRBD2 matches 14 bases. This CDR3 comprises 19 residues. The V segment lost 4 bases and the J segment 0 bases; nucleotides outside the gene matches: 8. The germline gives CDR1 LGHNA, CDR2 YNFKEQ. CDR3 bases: TGTGCCAGCAGCCGCGCCGGGACTAGCGGGAGACTAGCCAAAAACATTCAGTACTTC. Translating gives CASSRAGTSGRLAKNIQYF.

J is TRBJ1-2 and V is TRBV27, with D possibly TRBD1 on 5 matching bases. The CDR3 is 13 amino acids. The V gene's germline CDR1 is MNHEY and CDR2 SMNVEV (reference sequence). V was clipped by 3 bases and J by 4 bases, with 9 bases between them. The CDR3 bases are TGTGCCAGCAGTTTTGGAGGGACCTATGGCTACACCTTC. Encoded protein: CASSFGGTYGYTF.

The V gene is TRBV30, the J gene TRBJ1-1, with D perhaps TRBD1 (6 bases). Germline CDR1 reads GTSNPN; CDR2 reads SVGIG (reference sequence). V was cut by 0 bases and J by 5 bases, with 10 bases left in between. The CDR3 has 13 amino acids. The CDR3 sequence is CAWSVQGWTEAFF. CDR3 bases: TGTGCCTGGAGTGTCCAGGGGTGGACTGAAGCTTTCTTT.

In DNA, the CDR3 is TGTGCCAGCGGACGAGTCGGGGGTCAGCCCCAGCATTTT. It specifies CASGRVGGQPQHF. V gene TRBV27 combines with J gene TRBJ1-5; possible D gene TRBD1, 5 bases. Germline CDR1 and CDR2: MNHEY and SMNVEV (reference sequence). The CDR3 runs to 13 residues. Trimming removed 8 bases at V and 6 bases at J, with 14 bases between.

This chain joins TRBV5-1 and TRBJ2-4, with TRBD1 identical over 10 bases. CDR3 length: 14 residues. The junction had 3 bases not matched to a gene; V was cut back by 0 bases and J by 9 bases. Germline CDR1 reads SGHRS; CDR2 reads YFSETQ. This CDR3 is CASSLEWTGGIQYF. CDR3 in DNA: TGCGCCAGCAGCTTGGAATGGACAGGGGGCATTCAGTACTTC.

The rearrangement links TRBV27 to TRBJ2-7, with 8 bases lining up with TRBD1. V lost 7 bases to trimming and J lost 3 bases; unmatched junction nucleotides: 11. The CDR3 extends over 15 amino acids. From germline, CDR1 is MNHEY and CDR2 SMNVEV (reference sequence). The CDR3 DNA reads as TGTGCCAGCACTAAGTCGCCGGACAGGGACTACGAGCAGTACTTC. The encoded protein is CASTKSPDRDYEQYF.